This T cell receptor beta chain appears in the sequencing data of a study of cytomegalovirus exposure and HLA in healthy donors. The assay was immunoSEQ multiplex PCR, and TCRdb's table has in-frame clones only and misses some. The sample comprises about 180,000 clones, around 85% of which are singletons, and about 17% rests with the top ten. CDR3 length equals 13 residues. Germline V gives CDR1 GTSNPN, CDR2 SVGIG (reference sequence). The ends were cut back, 2 bases at V and 0 bases at J, with 5 bases in the middle. This TCR was recovered from a man in his late teens or twenties in good health and CMV-seropositive. The chain links TRBV30 to TRBJ1-3; D remains ambiguous. Source material: PBMCs. CDR3 coding DNA: TGTGCCTGGAGTTCCTACTCTGGAAACACCATATATTTT. Amino acid sequence: CAWSSYSGNTIYF.